A single sample is the source of the 21 T cell receptor beta chains below, sequenced in a study (TCRdb year 2016). Libraries were prepared through RT-PCR. The data were produced on an Illumina MiSeq. Through fastp at Q25 and MiXCR, TCRdb rebuilt clones from the public reads, retaining in-frame beta chains. Each entry is one CDR3 protein sequence, shown with its most common DNA and genes. For this sample the table gives about 700,000 distinct CDR3 sequences, of which around 14% were detected only once. Clones ranked in the top ten supply roughly 3.9% of the sample. Sequenced input: memory CD4+ T cells from blood. Receptors were obtained from a female donor in good health, serving as a healthy control.

Ten or more counts support this clonotype. This rearrangement joins TRBV20-1 to TRBJ1-6; no reliable D call. Trimming shortened V by 5 bases and J by 7 bases, and 15 bases separated the two germline ends. Germline V CDR1 and CDR2: DFQATT, SNEGSKA (reference sequence). The CDR3 loop spans 14 amino acids. CDR3 DNA: TGCAGTGCTCCTCGGGAGATATCCAATTCACCCCTCCACTTT. This codes for CSAPREISNSPLHF.

Worth noting for this clonotype: This could be a read error, since a much larger clone is one nucleotide away. This sequence joins TRBV12-3 or TRBV12-4 and TRBJ2-1; perhaps TRBD1 as D (6 bases). Trimming left V 3 bases short and J 5 bases short, with 8 bases between. The CDR3 is 13 residues long. The CDR3 reads CASSFRDNNEQFF. The CDR3 nucleotides read TGTGCCAGCAGTTTCCGGGACAACAATGAGCAGTTCTTC.

This clonotype showed up many times. This chain joins TRBV6-5 and TRBJ2-1; 7 bases are shared with TRBD2. V lost 8 bases and J lost 9; bases outside the gene matches: 19. Germline lookup yields CDR1 MNHEY and CDR2 SVGAGI. This CDR3 comprises 16 residues. The CDR3 DNA reads as TGTGCCAGCCAGTCAGCGCGAGCGGGACCCCTCAGTGAGCAGTTCTTC. Its protein is CASQSARAGPLSEQFF.

This clonotype has only a few counts. The genes are TRBV27 and TRBJ2-1; D is possibly TRBD2 (6 bases). V was cut by 5 bases and J by 4 bases, with 18 bases left in between. The CDR3 covers 16 residues. Germline V gives CDR1 MNHEY, CDR2 SMNVEV (reference sequence). CDR3 DNA sequence: TGTGCCAGCAGTCCTCCCCGGGGTAGCGGTTACAATGAGCAGTTCTTC. As protein: CASSPPRGSGYNEQFF.

This clonotype has at least ten counts. The rearrangement joins TRBV18 to TRBJ2-7; no firm D call. Per germline, CDR1 KGHSH and CDR2 LQKENI. Trimming took off 8 bases at V and 2 bases at J, with 10 bases between the two ends. The length of the CDR3 is 12 residues. The CDR3 loop is CASSPGAYEQYF. CDR3 nucleotides: TGTGCCAGCAGCCCCGGAGCCTACGAGCAGTACTTC.

The rearrangement uses TRBV5-4 and TRBJ2-3; no firm D call. The CDR3 has 14 residues. Trimming took 0 bases from V and 5 from J, leaving 10 bases between them. CDR1 SGHNT and CDR2 YYREEE come from the germline V gene (reference sequence). The CDR3 loop is CASSLALDGDTQYF. The DNA of the CDR3 is TGTGCCAGCAGCTTGGCCCTAGACGGAGATACGCAGTATTTT.

This clonotype was seen many times. This sequence joins TRBV12-3 or TRBV12-4 and TRBJ2-5; D unclear. Trimming removed 6 bases at V and 5 bases at J, with 10 bases between. The CDR3 length is 12 residues. For the CDR3, the DNA is TGTGCCAGCAGCCCCCAGTTGGAGACCCAGTACTTC. Its translation: CASSPQLETQYF.

This sequence joins TRBV20-1 and TRBJ2-3; 8 bases are shared with TRBD2. With V trimmed by 5 bases and J by 4 bases, 8 bases remained unmatched. The CDR3 contains 14 residues. The germline V gene has CDR1 DFQATT and CDR2 SNEGSKA (reference sequence). Written as DNA, the CDR3 is TGCAGTGCTTCTACCGGGGGGGGACCAGATACGCAGTATTTT. Encoded protein: CSASTGGGPDTQYF.

This clonotype has a count of ten or more. This chain uses TRBV7-2 with TRBJ2-2; D ambiguous. Germline V gene sequence: CDR1 SGHTA, CDR2 FQGNSA. V lost 5 bases and J 2 bases, leaving 6 bases between the germline ends. This CDR3 is 13 amino acids long. This CDR3 reads CASSRLNTGELFF. Written as DNA, the CDR3 is TGTGCCAGCAGCCGGTTAAACACCGGGGAGCTGTTTTTT.

V usage is TRBV4-3 and J usage is TRBJ1-2; tentative D call: TRBD1 (5 bases). The CDR3 consists of 13 residues. V lost 11 bases and J 1 base, leaving 14 bases between the germline ends. Germline assignment: CDR1 LGHNA and CDR2 YSLEER. The CDR3 here is CASSTDSNYGYTF. CDR3 DNA: TGCGCCTCCAGCACCGACAGTAACTATGGCTACACCTTC.

This sequence joins TRBV5-1 and TRBJ2-5, with D unclear. Trimming took off 5 bases at V and 1 base at J, with 15 bases between the two ends. Germline assignment: CDR1 SGHRS and CDR2 YFSETQ. The CDR3 is 15 residues long. The CDR3 DNA reads TGCGCCAGCAGTCTTGGACCCGCAGCCCAAGAGACCCAGTACTTC. Translating gives CASSLGPAAQETQYF.

This clonotype was picked up a small number of times. Here the CDR3 DNA reads TGTGCCACCAGTGGTATCGGGACGGGGGAGCTGTTTTTT. This codes for CATSGIGTGELFF. This chain joins TRBV24-1 and TRBJ2-2; D could derive from TRBD1 or TRBD2 (5 bases each). This CDR3 comprises 13 residues. V was clipped by 5 bases and J by 8 bases, with 11 bases between them. Germline values: CDR1 KGHDR, CDR2 SFDVKD.

There are a few counts of this clonotype. This may stem from a read error, because a much larger clone lies one nucleotide away. This chain links TRBV6-5 with TRBJ1-1; D perhaps matches TRBD1 (5 bases). Germline CDR1 MNHEY, CDR2 SVGAGI. The CDR3 loop spans 15 amino acids. The CDR3 spells CASRLFGGGETEGFF. The CDR3 nucleotides read TGTGCCAGCAGACTCTTCGGGGGAGGAGAGACTGAAGGTTTCTTT.

This clonotype was recorded a few times. This chain connects TRBV7-2 to TRBJ2-5, with D perhaps TRBD2 (5 bases). Trimming cost V 2 bases and J 0 bases, with 10 bases left between them. Germline CDR1 reads SGHTA; CDR2 reads FQGNSA. The CDR3 extends over 15 amino acids. Here the CDR3 reads CASSLIGNYQETQYF. CDR3 nucleotides: TGTGCCAGCAGCTTAATCGGGAATTACCAAGAGACCCAGTACTTC.

The V and J genes are TRBV20-1 and TRBJ2-2; 8 positions agree with TRBD1. The CDR3 has 15 residues. V was pared by 1 base and J by 4 bases, with 5 bases of the junction left unmatched. Germline V gene data show CDR1 as DFQATT and CDR2 as SNEGSKA (reference sequence). The CDR3 sequence: CSARVVQGGTGELFF. CDR3 DNA: TGCAGTGCTAGAGTGGTACAGGGGGGCACCGGGGAGCTGTTTTTT.

This chain joins TRBV19 and TRBJ2-1; no clear D. From germline, CDR1 is LNHDA and CDR2 SQIVND (reference sequence). Trimming cost V 0 bases and J 13 bases, with 13 bases left between them. The CDR3 is 13 residues long. CDR3: CASSIDHGSLQFF. CDR3 DNA: TGTGCCAGTAGTATAGATCACGGCAGTCTACAGTTCTTC.

This clonotype was seen more than once but under ten times. The chain links TRBV12-3 or TRBV12-4 to TRBJ1-3; D not resolved. This CDR3 region has 15 residues. V was cut by 1 base and J by 5 bases, with 12 bases left in between. The DNA of the CDR3 is TGTGCCAGCAGTTTAGAGTCACCCAACCGAAACACCATATATTTT. This sequence encodes CASSLESPNRNTIYF.

In its sample, this clonotype was seen a few times. This chain connects TRBV20-1 to TRBJ2-3, with 10 bases identical to TRBD2. The V gene end was trimmed by 1 base and the J gene end by 1 base; junction bases not matched to a gene: 2. Germline V CDR1 and CDR2: DFQATT, SNEGSKA (reference sequence). The CDR3 sequence is 15 residues long. CDR3 nucleotide sequence: TGCAGTGCTAGAGTAGGGACTAGCGGCACAGATACGCAGTATTTT. The encoded protein is CSARVGTSGTDTQYF.

This clonotype has a handful of counts. Here the CDR3 reads CATVRDSTDTQYF. Here the CDR3 DNA reads TGTGCCACTGTAAGGGACAGCACAGATACGCAGTATTTT. This sequence joins TRBV2 and TRBJ2-3; D tentatively reads TRBD1 or TRBD2 (5 bases each). This CDR3 region has 13 residues. Trimming pared 10 bases from V and 0 bases from J, leaving 11 bases between. Germline V gene lookup returns CDR1 SNHLY and CDR2 FYNNEI. The whole variable domain, filled in from reference TRBV2 and TRBJ2-3, reads EPEVTQTPSHQVTQMGQEVILRCVPISNHLYFYWYRQILGQKVEFLVSFYNNEISEKSEIFDDQFSVERPDGSNFTLKIRSTKLEDSAMYFCATVRDSTDTQYFGPGTRLTVL.

There are a few counts of this clonotype. The rearrangement joins TRBV12-3 or TRBV12-4 to TRBJ1-5; 9 positions match TRBD1. Trimming took 4 bases from V and 1 from J; bases not matched to a gene: 5. The CDR3 loop spans 16 amino acids. For the CDR3, the DNA is TGTGCCAGCAGTTCGAGGACAGGGGTCAGCAATCAGCCCCAGCATTTT. Translating gives CASSSRTGVSNQPQHF.

This clonotype was counted ten times or more. This sequence joins TRBV5-1 and TRBJ1-2; 9 bases line up with TRBD1. This CDR3 has 15 amino acids. From germline, CDR1 is SGHRS and CDR2 YFSETQ. Trimming took 0 bases from V and 3 from J; bases not matched to a gene: 3. The CDR3: CASSLDTGGYYGYTF. In nucleotides, the CDR3 is TGCGCCAGCAGCTTGGACACAGGGGGCTACTATGGCTACACCTTC.